Shown below are 25 T cell receptor beta chains from a single sample sequenced in a study of CD8+ T cells in alopecia areata. Following extraction, RNA underwent reverse transcription to cDNA, which served as the sequencing template. Assay: immunoSEQ multiplex PCR; the TCRdb copy retains only in-frame clones and omits some. The table lists 200,000 to 250,000 clones, around 66% of them singletons. Treatment meaning: oral pan-JAK inhibitor, 5-10 mg twice daily. The specimen comprised CD4+ T cells sorted from blood, sampled at week 44, from a patient treated with tofacitinib. The receptors shown here come from a human donor with alopecia areata.

The CDR3 spells CASSRAGVGETQYF. For the CDR3, the DNA is TGTGCCAGCTCCAGAGCGGGGGTGGGAGAGACCCAGTACTTC. V gene TRBV27 combines with J gene TRBJ2-5; 8 nucleotides agree with TRBD2. The CDR3 has 14 amino acids. With V trimmed by 8 bases and J by 4 bases, 9 bases remained unmatched. CDR1 is MNHEY, CDR2 SMNVEV, per germline (reference sequence).

V and J are TRBV19 and TRBJ2-2, with D uncertain. CDR3 size: 12 residues. Trimming took off 7 bases at V and 4 bases at J, with 7 bases between the two ends. Per germline, CDR1 LNHDA and CDR2 SQIVND (reference sequence). The CDR3 DNA sequence: TGTGCCAGTAAGGCACTCACCGGGGAGCTGTTTTTT. This sequence encodes CASKALTGELFF.

For the CDR3, the DNA is TGTGCCAGTAGTAACAAACTAGGCGGAGATACGCAGTATTTT. It specifies CASSNKLGGDTQYF. The chain carries TRBV19 and TRBJ2-3; D is perhaps TRBD2 (5 bases). The CDR3 runs to 14 residues. The V end lost 4 bases, the J end lost 5 bases, and 13 bases lay between the germline ends. Germline CDR1 LNHDA, CDR2 SQIVND (reference sequence).

This clone showed up just once. V is TRBV28 and J is TRBJ2-4; a possible D gene is TRBD2 (5 bases). Germline CDR1 MDHEN, CDR2 SYDVKM. Trimming removed 8 bases from V and 1 base from J, with 12 bases in between. The CDR3 length is 14 residues. The DNA of the CDR3 is TGTGCCAGCGAAGCGGTAATGGCCAAAAACATTCAGTACTTC. Translating it yields CASEAVMAKNIQYF.

The rearrangement joins TRBV30 to TRBJ1-4; possible D gene TRBD1, 5 bases. This CDR3 is 12 amino acids long. Trimming stripped 7 bases from V and 8 bases from J, with 14 bases between. Germline V gene data show CDR1 as GTSNPN and CDR2 as SVGIG (reference sequence). The CDR3 region is CALRGFKEKLFF. The DNA for the CDR3 is TGTGCCTTACGGGGGTTCAAGGAAAAACTGTTTTTT.

This chain links TRBV2 with TRBJ2-3; D is ambiguous. The ends were cut back, 5 bases at V and 5 bases at J, with 17 bases in the middle. Germline V gene sequence: CDR1 SNHLY, CDR2 FYNNEI. The CDR3 covers 15 residues. The CDR3 DNA sequence: TGTGCCAGCAGTTCCCAACCCAGACACCAAGATACGCAGTATTTT. Protein sequence: CASSSQPRHQDTQYF.

There are a few counts of this clone. The J gene is TRBJ1-2, the V gene TRBV6-6, with D tentatively TRBD1 (6 bases). The CDR3 has 15 residues. Trimming took 0 bases from V and 5 from J, leaving 13 bases between them. CDR1 is MNHNY, CDR2 SVGAGI, per germline (reference sequence). For the CDR3, the DNA is TGTGCCAGCAGTTACTCGTCCAGGGGCTTATATGGCTACACCTTC. It specifies CASSYSSRGLYGYTF.

The chain recombines TRBV14 with TRBJ1-2; possible D gene TRBD1, 6 bases. This CDR3 has 14 residues. With 3 bases removed from V and 4 bases from J, the gap between germline ends came to 12 bases. Germline assignment: CDR1 SGHDN and CDR2 FVKESK. The CDR3 nucleotides read TGTGCCAGCAGCCATAAGGACAGCCTCTATGGCTACACCTTC. Translating gives CASSHKDSLYGYTF.

This clone has more than one count but fewer than ten. This chain links TRBV7-9 with TRBJ2-5; 8 positions agree with TRBD1. V lost 3 bases and J lost 3; bases outside the gene matches: 3. This CDR3 has 14 amino acids. Germline loops: CDR1 SEHNR, CDR2 FQNEAQ (reference sequence). CDR3 sequence reads: CASSFLTGEETQYF. The CDR3 DNA follows: TGTGCCAGCAGCTTCCTGACAGGGGAAGAGACCCAGTACTTC.

V usage is TRBV29-1 and J usage is TRBJ2-7, with a weak D call TRBD2 (6 bases). The ends were cut back, 6 bases at V and 6 bases at J, with 12 bases in the middle. The CDR3 has 11 residues. Germline assignment: CDR1 SQVTM and CDR2 ANQGSEA. CDR3 DNA: TGCAGCGTGGGGGGACTTGGCGAGCAGTACTTC. Translated: CSVGGLGEQYF.

The chain carries TRBV2 and TRBJ1-6; no firm D call. The CDR3 consists of 13 residues. Germline CDR1 reads SNHLY; CDR2 reads FYNNEI. V was cut by 3 bases and J by 7 bases, with 7 bases left in between. The CDR3 protein is CASSDNPNSPLHF. The CDR3 DNA reads as TGTGCCAGCAGTGATAATCCGAATTCACCCCTCCACTTT. The entire variable domain, with the rest obtained from reference TRBV2 and TRBJ1-6, is as follows: EPEVTQTPSHQVTQMGQEVILRCVPISNHLYFYWYRQILGQKVEFLVSFYNNEISEKSEIFDDQFSVERPDGSNFTLKIRSTKLEDSAMYFCASSDNPNSPLHFGNGTRLTVT.

The chain carries TRBV29-1 and TRBJ1-4; 8 nucleotides agree with TRBD1. Germline V lookup: CDR1 SQVTM, CDR2 ANQGSEA. V lost 6 bases, J lost 0 bases, and 6 bases stayed unmatched. The CDR3 runs to 15 residues. CDR3 region: CSVYGQGATNEKLFF. For the CDR3, the DNA is TGCAGCGTATACGGACAGGGTGCAACTAATGAAAAACTGTTTTTT.

The V call is TRBV2, the J call TRBJ1-2, with 8 nucleotides matching TRBD1. The germline gives CDR1 SNHLY, CDR2 FYNNEI. The V segment lost 8 bases and the J segment 7 bases; nucleotides outside the gene matches: 12. The CDR3 is 14 residues long. CDR3 bases: TGTGCCAGCCGAGGCAGGGGGCTTCCCTTTGGCTACACCTTC. Its translation: CASRGRGLPFGYTF. The full variable domain, its missing parts supplied by reference TRBV2 and TRBJ1-2, is EPEVTQTPSHQVTQMGQEVILRCVPISNHLYFYWYRQILGQKVEFLVSFYNNEISEKSEIFDDQFSVERPDGSNFTLKIRSTKLEDSAMYFCASRGRGLPFGYTFGSGTRLTVV.

This clone was detected only a few times. The chain links TRBV7-2 to TRBJ1-2; no reliable D call. V lost 8 bases, J lost 0 bases, and 10 bases lay in between. Germline values: CDR1 SGHTA, CDR2 FQGNSA. The CDR3 contains 13 residues. The CDR3 loop is CASAVGANYGYTF. The CDR3 DNA reads TGTGCCAGCGCCGTGGGTGCTAACTATGGCTACACCTTC.

The genes are TRBV11-2 and TRBJ2-5; a possible D gene is TRBD2 (6 bases). V was shortened by 2 bases and J by 5 bases, with 15 bases between the two germline ends. The CDR3 is 15 residues long. Germline lookup yields CDR1 SGHAT and CDR2 FQNNGV. The CDR3, as DNA: TGTGCCAGCAGCTTAAATACTAGCCCTGGGGAGACCCAGTACTTC. Protein product: CASSLNTSPGETQYF.

This chain joins TRBV30 and TRBJ1-3, with 9 positions matching TRBD1. The CDR3 loop spans 16 amino acids. Unmatched junction bases numbered 6, after V lost 2 bases and J lost 1 base. CDR1 is GTSNPN and CDR2 is SVGIG in the germline V gene (reference sequence). DNA for the CDR3: TGTGCCTGGAGTCTCTCCGGGACAGGGTCTGGAAACACCATATATTTT. Translating it yields CAWSLSGTGSGNTIYF.

The chain has TRBV2 and TRBJ2-5; TRBD1 is a possible D gene (6 bases). The CDR3 totals 13 residues. Trimming removed 8 bases at V and 1 base at J, with 11 bases between. Germline V CDR1 and CDR2: SNHLY, FYNNEI. In DNA, the CDR3 is TGTGCCAGCCTACGGGACATCCAAGAGACCCAGTACTTC. Translated: CASLRDIQETQYF.

V is TRBV29-1 and J is TRBJ1-1; no clear D. The V and J ends lost 6 bases and 1 base respectively, with 15 bases between them. The germline CDR1 and CDR2 sequences are SQVTM and ANQGSEA. This CDR3 comprises 14 residues. This CDR3 is CSVSITRSNTEAFF. In DNA form, the CDR3 reads TGCAGCGTGTCAATAACGCGGTCGAACACTGAAGCTTTCTTT. Filled out from reference TRBV29-1 and TRBJ1-1, the complete variable domain reads SAVISQKPSRDICQRGTSLTIQCQVDSQVTMMFWYRQQPGQSLTLIATANQGSEATYESGFVIDKFPISRPNLTFSTLTVSNMSPEDSSIYLCSVSITRSNTEAFFGQGTRLTVV.

The chain couples TRBV29-1 to TRBJ1-2, with no clear D. Germline CDR1 is SQVTM and CDR2 is ANQGSEA. Between the trimmed V and J ends, which lost 2 bases and 6 bases, there was a span of 10 bases. CDR3 length: 12 amino acids. CDR3: CSVERERDGYTF. The CDR3 DNA sequence: TGCAGCGTTGAACGGGAAAGGGATGGCTACACCTTC.

This rearrangement joins TRBV27 to TRBJ2-3; 9 nucleotides align to TRBD2. J gave up 5 bases and V 5 bases, and 11 bases lay outside the gene matches. This CDR3 is 16 amino acids long. Per the germline V gene, CDR1 is MNHEY and CDR2 is SMNVEV (reference sequence). CDR3 loop: CASSLKPSGVGDTQYF. CDR3 in DNA: TGTGCCAGCAGTCTCAAACCTAGCGGGGTGGGAGATACGCAGTATTTT.

The chain recombines TRBV28 with TRBJ2-7; 7 bases agree with TRBD1. Germline V gene lookup returns CDR1 MDHEN and CDR2 SYDVKM. CDR3 length: 13 amino acids. The J segment lost 3 bases and the V segment lost 5 bases, leaving 4 bases of the junction unmatched. The CDR3 DNA follows: TGTGCCAGCAGTACGGGACAGTACTACGAGCAGTACTTC. As protein: CASSTGQYYEQYF.

The CDR3 DNA sequence: TGTGCCAGCTCACCGGAACCCGACTATGGCTACACCTTC. Translation gives CASSPEPDYGYTF. The V call is TRBV18, the J call TRBJ1-2; no clear D gene. There are 13 residues in the CDR3. V dropped 3 bases and J dropped 3 bases, with 8 bases sitting between them. CDR1 KGHSH and CDR2 LQKENI come from the germline V gene.

V usage is TRBV9 and J usage is TRBJ2-2, with D uncertain. Trimming removed 0 bases at V and 6 bases at J, with 6 bases between. This CDR3 is built from 13 residues. Germline CDR1 reads SGDLS; CDR2 reads YYNGEE. The CDR3 loop is CASSVVDPGELFF. The CDR3 bases are TGTGCCAGCAGCGTAGTGGATCCCGGGGAGCTGTTTTTT.

The V call is TRBV6-6, the J call TRBJ1-5; D might be TRBD1 (6 bases). V lost 4 bases, J lost 0 bases, and 13 bases lay in between. The CDR3 has 16 amino acids. The germline V gene encodes CDR1 MNHNY and CDR2 SVGAGI (reference sequence). The CDR3 bases are TGTGCCAGCAGTTCCCGGGGACAAGATAGCAATCAGCCCCAGCATTTT. Amino acids: CASSSRGQDSNQPQHF.

This sequence joins TRBV19 and TRBJ1-5, with 12 bases that match TRBD1. There are 15 residues in the CDR3. CDR1 LNHDA and CDR2 SQIVND come from the germline V gene (reference sequence). V trimming: 5 bases; J trimming: 11 bases; junction bases outside the gene matches: 10. CDR3 DNA: TGTGCCAGTAGTCCCGGGACAGGGGGCCCCTCTACCCAGCATTTT. Amino acids: CASSPGTGGPSTQHF.